These 23 T cell receptor beta chains came from one sample sequenced in a study of metastatic and nonmetastatic thyroid tumors. MiXCR re-clonotyped the PCR reads for TCRdb. The profile covers tens of thousands of clones, with more than 20% appearing a single time and 15% to 19% taken by the ten largest. Ahead of thyroid surgery, no patient had received treatment of any kind. Sequencing was done on a sample of blood. These receptors were taken from a female donor with papillary thyroid cancer or a benign thyroid nodule (not recorded which). Some clones in this sample may be carry-over from other donors' samples.

This clone occurred many times. The rearrangement uses TRBV5-4 and TRBJ2-7, with 9 bases matching TRBD1. This CDR3 is built from 14 residues. Per the germline V gene, CDR1 is SGHNT and CDR2 is YYREEE (reference sequence). The J segment lost 2 bases and the V segment lost 4 bases, leaving 4 bases of the junction unmatched. CDR3 nucleotides: TGTGCCAGCAGCCCTACAGGGGGCACCTACGAGCAGTACTTC. Its protein is CASSPTGGTYEQYF.

This clone is medium-sized in the sample. The CDR3 spells CASRVQAGNTIYF. The CDR3, as DNA: TGTGCCAGCAGGGTTCAGGCTGGAAACACCATATATTTT. The rearrangement joins TRBV6-1 to TRBJ1-3; D gene ambiguous. V gave up 6 bases and J gave up 2 bases, with 8 bases separating them. Germline lookup yields CDR1 MNHNS and CDR2 SASEGT. The CDR3 loop spans 13 amino acids.

With regard to this clone: One end of the junction varies from germline; a read error may be responsible. The chain carries TRBV11-2 and TRBJ2-1; TRBD1 or TRBD2 may be the D gene (5 bases each). Per the germline V gene, CDR1 is SGHAT and CDR2 is FQNNGV. The length of the CDR3 is 13 residues. The CDR3 here is CASSPGRYNDQFF. For the CDR3, the DNA is TGTGCCAGTAGCCCGGGACGGTACAATGACCAGTTCTTC.

This clone was seen a handful of times. The V gene is TRBV19, the J gene TRBJ1-1; D not certain. The length of the CDR3 is 15 residues. Germline assignment: CDR1 LNHDA and CDR2 SQIVND (reference sequence). V was pared by 7 bases and J by 6 bases, with 21 bases between. The CDR3 DNA reads as TGTGCCAGTACCCTTACCCGTGTCGCCACGCCTGAAGCTTTCTTT. Its translation is CASTLTRVATPEAFF.

This clone is a singleton in its sample. The junction does not match germline at one end; this may be a read error. V is TRBV20-1 and J is TRBJ1-1, with no clear D. CDR3 length equals 12 residues. The germline CDR1 and CDR2 sequences are DFQATT and SNEGSKA (reference sequence). The CDR3 is CIAVLPCAEAFF. CDR3 bases: TGCATTGCTGTACTCCCTTGCGCTGAAGCTTTCTTT.

This chain links TRBV6-1 with TRBJ2-5, with D possibly being TRBD2 (6 bases). V lost 6 bases and J 5 bases, leaving 16 bases between the germline ends. CDR3 length: 14 amino acids. CDR1 is MNHNS and CDR2 is SASEGT in the germline V gene. The DNA for the CDR3 is TGTGCCAGCAGACGCGGGACGGATGATGAGACCCAGTACTTC. Its protein product is CASRRGTDDETQYF.

This clone occurred a few times. The genes are TRBV6-1 and TRBJ2-1; D is undetermined. This CDR3 has 16 residues. With 6 bases removed from V and 4 bases from J, the gap between germline ends came to 19 bases. Germline-derived CDR1 and CDR2 are MNHNS and SASEGT. The CDR3 here is CASRHLIAERYNEQFF. CDR3 DNA sequence: TGTGCCAGCAGGCACCTCATTGCGGAAAGATACAATGAGCAGTTCTTC.

This clone was seen many times. V and J are TRBV7-9 and TRBJ1-2, with unresolved D. Germline lookup yields CDR1 SEHNR and CDR2 FQNEAQ (reference sequence). This CDR3 is 12 amino acids long. Trimming cost V 1 base and J 6 bases, with 6 bases left between them. CDR3 loop: CASSLGGNGYTF. CDR3 nucleotide sequence: TGTGCCAGCAGCTTAGGTGGGAATGGCTACACCTTC.

CDR3 sequence reads: CSASRFAEQFF. DNA of the CDR3: TGCAGTGCTAGCCGGTTCGCTGAGCAGTTCTTC. This sequence joins TRBV20-1 and TRBJ2-1; D remains unclear. Trimming removed 3 bases at V and 9 bases at J, with 9 bases between. This CDR3 spans 11 amino acids. The germline gives CDR1 DFQATT, CDR2 SNEGSKA (reference sequence).

This clone was counted a few times. The V and J genes are TRBV6-2 or TRBV6-3 and TRBJ2-6, with D possibly TRBD1 on 5 matching bases. The V gene lost 4 bases and the J gene lost 2 bases, with 6 bases spanning the gap. Germline CDR1 is MNHEY and CDR2 is SVGEGT. This CDR3 is 14 amino acids long. The chain's CDR3 is CASSWTTGANVLTF. CDR3 coding DNA: TGTGCCAGCAGTTGGACAACTGGGGCCAACGTCCTGACTTTC.

This clone turned up a few times. The rearrangement joins TRBV6-1 to TRBJ2-7; 7 positions match TRBD2. The junction had 7 bases not matched to a gene; V was cut back by 2 bases and J by 9 bases. The length of the CDR3 is 13 residues. Germline V gene data show CDR1 as MNHNS and CDR2 as SASEGT. The DNA of the CDR3 is TGTGCCAGCAGTGAATACCTAGCGGAGGGGCAGTACTTC. Protein sequence: CASSEYLAEGQYF.

The chain carries TRBV11-2 and TRBJ2-1; TRBD1 is a possible D gene (8 bases). The CDR3 runs 16 residues. Trimming removed 4 bases at V and 4 bases at J, with 17 bases between. In germline, CDR1 is SGHAT, CDR2 FQNNGV. The CDR3 nucleotides are TGTGCCAGCAGCTCCAGAGACAGGGGAGGGTACAATGAGCAGTTCTTC. This gives the protein CASSSRDRGGYNEQFF.

This clone was observed many times. The chain uses TRBV27 and TRBJ2-7, with a possible D match to TRBD2 (7 bases). V lost 10 bases and J lost 4, with 32 bases in between. Per germline, CDR1 MNHEY and CDR2 SMNVEV (reference sequence). This CDR3 comprises 18 residues. CDR3: CATASVGTKLGRGYEQYF. Here the CDR3 DNA reads TGTGCCACCGCTTCTGTTGGGACAAAATTAGGGAGGGGGTACGAGCAGTACTTC.

To note about this clone: This may be a read error, as it is one base from a much larger clone. The chain couples TRBV20-1 to TRBJ2-5; D is perhaps TRBD2 (7 bases). This CDR3 is 15 amino acids long. V shed 4 bases and J shed 5 bases, with 20 bases lying between them. Looked up from germline, CDR1 is DFQATT and CDR2 is SNEGSKA (reference sequence). The CDR3 bases are TGCAGTGCTATCCCCTCCGGGGGGCGTGAGGAGACCCAGTACTTC. It is translated as CSAIPSGGREETQYF.

This clone came up many times. The CDR3 DNA sequence: TGTGCCAGTAAAAACTCCGAGACAGGTTCCTACGAGCAGTACTTC. It encodes CASKNSETGSYEQYF. The rearrangement uses TRBV19 and TRBJ2-7, with D perhaps TRBD1 (6 bases). The CDR3 totals 15 residues. Germline-derived CDR1 and CDR2 are LNHDA and SQIVND (reference sequence). V shed 7 bases and J shed 1 base, with 17 bases lying between them.

The rearrangement joins TRBV6-1 to TRBJ1-2, with 8 bases identical to TRBD1. CDR3 size: 14 residues. The J segment lost 2 bases and the V segment lost 6 bases, leaving 5 bases of the junction unmatched. The V gene's germline CDR1 is MNHNS and CDR2 SASEGT. CDR3 region: CASRFGQGNYGYTF. The CDR3 DNA reads TGTGCCAGCAGATTTGGACAGGGCAACTATGGCTACACCTTC.

The chain carries TRBV2 and TRBJ2-7; no definite D call. Trimming shortened V by 1 base and J by 0 bases, and 13 bases separated the two germline ends. Per the germline V gene, CDR1 is SNHLY and CDR2 is FYNNEI. This CDR3 region has 16 residues. The CDR3 DNA is TGTGCCAGCAGTGAAGTCGTAGGCTCTAGCTCCTACGAGCAGTACTTC. It encodes CASSEVVGSSSYEQYF.

This clone showed up many times. The V and J genes are TRBV5-1 and TRBJ1-3; perhaps TRBD1 as D (5 bases). The V end was cut by 0 bases, the J end by 4 bases, with 17 bases between. Per the germline V gene, CDR1 is SGHRS and CDR2 is YFSETQ. The CDR3 has 17 residues. The CDR3 loop reads CASSLGSGPKLGNTIYF. The CDR3 nucleotides are TGCGCCAGCAGCTTGGGCTCAGGGCCTAAACTCGGAAACACCATATATTTT.

This clone was seen a handful of times. A junction boundary mismatches the germline segment, possibly from a read error. The chain uses TRBV12-3 or TRBV12-4 and TRBJ2-7; the match to TRBD2 covers 7 bases. This CDR3 contains 15 residues. As DNA, the CDR3 is TGTGCCAGCAGCCGCGACCCGAGACTAGCCTACGAGCAGTATTTC. Its translation is CASSRDPRLAYEQYF.

This clone was counted only a few times. Its ends do not fully match the called genes, so a read error is possible. The chain couples TRBV25-1 to TRBJ1-6; D gene ambiguous. CDR1 and CDR2 from the germline V gene are MGHDK and SYGVNS. This CDR3 has 16 residues. The CDR3 reads CASSEYPGTGNSPLQF. The CDR3 DNA follows: TGTGCCAGCAGTGAATACCCCGGAACTGGGAATTCACCCCTCCAATTT.

This clone was counted ten times or more. The V and J genes are TRBV11-2 and TRBJ1-1; D not resolved. V was trimmed by 5 bases and J by 1 base, leaving 5 bases between them. Germline V gene lookup returns CDR1 SGHAT and CDR2 FQNNGV. The CDR3 is 12 amino acids. The CDR3 protein is CASSRPNTEAFF. The CDR3 nucleotides are TGTGCCAGCAGCCGTCCGAACACTGAAGCTTTCTTT.

By share of the sample, this clone is medium-sized. The V call is TRBV6-5, the J call TRBJ1-1, with D unclear. The CDR3 is 14 residues long. V was pared by 2 bases and J by 0 bases, with 7 bases between. The germline gives CDR1 MNHEY, CDR2 SVGAGI. The CDR3 DNA is TGTGCCAGCAGTTACCAACGGATGAACACTGAAGCTTTCTTT. Residues: CASSYQRMNTEAFF.

This clone is medium-sized by share. This chain connects TRBV12-3 or TRBV12-4 to TRBJ2-7; D is unclear. The CDR3 runs to 14 residues. V shed 5 bases and J shed 0 bases, with 11 bases lying between them. The CDR3 is CASSAGSSSYEQYF. As DNA, the CDR3 is TGTGCCAGCAGTGCCGGTTCCAGCTCCTACGAGCAGTACTTC.